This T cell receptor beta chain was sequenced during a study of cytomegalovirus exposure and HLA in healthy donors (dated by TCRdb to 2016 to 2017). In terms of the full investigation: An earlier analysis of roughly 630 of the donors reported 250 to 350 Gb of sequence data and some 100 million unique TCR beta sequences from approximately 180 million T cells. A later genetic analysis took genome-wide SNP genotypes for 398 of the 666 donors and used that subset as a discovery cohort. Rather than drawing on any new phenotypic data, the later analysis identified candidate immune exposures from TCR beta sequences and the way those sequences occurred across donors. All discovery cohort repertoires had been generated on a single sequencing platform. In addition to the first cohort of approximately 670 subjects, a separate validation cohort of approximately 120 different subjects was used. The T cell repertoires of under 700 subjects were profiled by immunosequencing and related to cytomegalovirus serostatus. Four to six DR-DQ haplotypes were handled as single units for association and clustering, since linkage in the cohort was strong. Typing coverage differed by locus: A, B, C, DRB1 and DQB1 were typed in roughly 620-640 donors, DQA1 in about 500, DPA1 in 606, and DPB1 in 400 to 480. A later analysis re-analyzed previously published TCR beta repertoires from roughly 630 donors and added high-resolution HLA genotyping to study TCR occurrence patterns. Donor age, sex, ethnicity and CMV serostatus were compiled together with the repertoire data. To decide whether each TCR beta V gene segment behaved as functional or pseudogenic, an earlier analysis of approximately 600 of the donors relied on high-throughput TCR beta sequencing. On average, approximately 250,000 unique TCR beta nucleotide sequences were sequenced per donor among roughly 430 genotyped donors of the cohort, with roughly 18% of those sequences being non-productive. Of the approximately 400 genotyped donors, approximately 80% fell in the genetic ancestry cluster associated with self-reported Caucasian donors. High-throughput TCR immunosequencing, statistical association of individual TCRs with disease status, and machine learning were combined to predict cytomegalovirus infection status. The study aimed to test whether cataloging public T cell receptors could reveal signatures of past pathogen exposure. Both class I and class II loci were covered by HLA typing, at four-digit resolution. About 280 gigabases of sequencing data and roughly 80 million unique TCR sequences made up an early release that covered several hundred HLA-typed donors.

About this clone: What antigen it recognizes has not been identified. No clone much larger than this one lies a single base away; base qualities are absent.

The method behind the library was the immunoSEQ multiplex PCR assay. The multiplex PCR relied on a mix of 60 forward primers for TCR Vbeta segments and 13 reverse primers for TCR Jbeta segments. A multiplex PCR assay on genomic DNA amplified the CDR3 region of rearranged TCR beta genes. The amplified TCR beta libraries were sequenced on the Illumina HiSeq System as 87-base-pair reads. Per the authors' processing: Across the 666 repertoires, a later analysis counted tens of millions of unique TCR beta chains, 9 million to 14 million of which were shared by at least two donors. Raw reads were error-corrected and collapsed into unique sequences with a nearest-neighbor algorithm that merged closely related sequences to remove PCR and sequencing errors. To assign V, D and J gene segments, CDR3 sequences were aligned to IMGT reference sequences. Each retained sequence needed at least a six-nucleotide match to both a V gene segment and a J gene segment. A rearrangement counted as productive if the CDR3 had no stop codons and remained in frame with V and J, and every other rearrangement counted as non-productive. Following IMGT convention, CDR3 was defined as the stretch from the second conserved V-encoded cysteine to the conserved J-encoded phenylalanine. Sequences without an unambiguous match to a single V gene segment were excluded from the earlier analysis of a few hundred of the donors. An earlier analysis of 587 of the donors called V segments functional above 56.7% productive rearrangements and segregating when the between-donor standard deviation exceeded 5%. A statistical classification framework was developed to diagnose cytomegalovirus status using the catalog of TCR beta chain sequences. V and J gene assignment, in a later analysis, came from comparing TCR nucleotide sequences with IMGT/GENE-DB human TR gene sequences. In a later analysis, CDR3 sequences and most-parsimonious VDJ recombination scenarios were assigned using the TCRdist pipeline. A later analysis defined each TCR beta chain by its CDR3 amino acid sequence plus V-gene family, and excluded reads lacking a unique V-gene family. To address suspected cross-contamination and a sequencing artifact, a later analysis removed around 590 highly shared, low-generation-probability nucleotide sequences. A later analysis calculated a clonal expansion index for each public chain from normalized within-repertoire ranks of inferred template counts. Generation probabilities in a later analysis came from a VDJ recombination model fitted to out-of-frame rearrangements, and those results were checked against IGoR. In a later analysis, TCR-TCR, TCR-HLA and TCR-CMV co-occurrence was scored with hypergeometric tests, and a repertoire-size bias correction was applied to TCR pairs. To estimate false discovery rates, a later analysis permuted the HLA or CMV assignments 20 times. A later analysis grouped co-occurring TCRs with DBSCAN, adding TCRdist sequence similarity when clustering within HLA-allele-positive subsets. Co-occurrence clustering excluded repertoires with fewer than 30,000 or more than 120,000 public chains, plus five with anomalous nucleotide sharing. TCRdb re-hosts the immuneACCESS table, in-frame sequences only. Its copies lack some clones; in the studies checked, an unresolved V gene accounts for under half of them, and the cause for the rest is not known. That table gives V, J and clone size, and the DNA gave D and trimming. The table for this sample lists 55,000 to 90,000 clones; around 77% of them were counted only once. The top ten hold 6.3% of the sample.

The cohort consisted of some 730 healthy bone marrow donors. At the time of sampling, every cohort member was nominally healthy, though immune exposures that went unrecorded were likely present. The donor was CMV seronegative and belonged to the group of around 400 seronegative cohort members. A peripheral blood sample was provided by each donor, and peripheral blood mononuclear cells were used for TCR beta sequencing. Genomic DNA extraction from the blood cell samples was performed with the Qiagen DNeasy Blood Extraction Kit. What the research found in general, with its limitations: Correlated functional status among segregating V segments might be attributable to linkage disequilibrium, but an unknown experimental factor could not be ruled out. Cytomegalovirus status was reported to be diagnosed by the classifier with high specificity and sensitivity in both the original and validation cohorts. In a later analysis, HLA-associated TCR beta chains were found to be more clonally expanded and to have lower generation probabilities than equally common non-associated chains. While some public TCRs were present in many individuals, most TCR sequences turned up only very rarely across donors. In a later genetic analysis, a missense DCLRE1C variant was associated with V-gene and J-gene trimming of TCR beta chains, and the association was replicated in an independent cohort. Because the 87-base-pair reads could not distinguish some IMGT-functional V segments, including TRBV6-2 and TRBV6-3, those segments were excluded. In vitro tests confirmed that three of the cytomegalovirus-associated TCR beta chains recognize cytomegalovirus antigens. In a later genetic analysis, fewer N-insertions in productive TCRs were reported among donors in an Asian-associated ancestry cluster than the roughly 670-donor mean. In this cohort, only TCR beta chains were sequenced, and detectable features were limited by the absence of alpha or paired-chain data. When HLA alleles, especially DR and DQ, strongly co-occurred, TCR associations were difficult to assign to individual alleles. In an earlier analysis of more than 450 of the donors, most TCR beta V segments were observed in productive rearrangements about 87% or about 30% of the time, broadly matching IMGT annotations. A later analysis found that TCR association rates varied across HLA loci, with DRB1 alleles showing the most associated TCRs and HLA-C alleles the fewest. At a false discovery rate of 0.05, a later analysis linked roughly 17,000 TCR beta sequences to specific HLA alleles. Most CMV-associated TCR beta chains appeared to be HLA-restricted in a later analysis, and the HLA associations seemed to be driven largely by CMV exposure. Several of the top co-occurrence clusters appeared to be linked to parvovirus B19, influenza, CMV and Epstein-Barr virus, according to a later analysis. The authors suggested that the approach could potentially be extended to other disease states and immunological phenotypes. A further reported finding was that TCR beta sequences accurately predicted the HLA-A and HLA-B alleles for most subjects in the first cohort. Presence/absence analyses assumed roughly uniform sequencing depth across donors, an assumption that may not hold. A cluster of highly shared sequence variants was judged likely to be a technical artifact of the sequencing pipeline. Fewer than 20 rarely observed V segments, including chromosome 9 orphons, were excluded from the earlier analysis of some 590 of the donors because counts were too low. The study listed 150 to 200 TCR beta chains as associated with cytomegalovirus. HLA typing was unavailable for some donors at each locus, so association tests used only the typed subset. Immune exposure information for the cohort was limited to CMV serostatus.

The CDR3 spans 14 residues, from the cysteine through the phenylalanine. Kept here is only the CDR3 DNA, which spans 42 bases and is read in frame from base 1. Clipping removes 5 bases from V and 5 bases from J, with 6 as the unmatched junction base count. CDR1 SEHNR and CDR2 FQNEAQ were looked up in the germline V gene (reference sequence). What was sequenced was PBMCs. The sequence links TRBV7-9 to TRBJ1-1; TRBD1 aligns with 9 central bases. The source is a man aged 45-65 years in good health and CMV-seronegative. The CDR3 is CASSQGQGETEAFF. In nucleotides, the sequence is TGTGCCAGCAGCCAGGGACAGGGAGAGACTGAAGCTTTCTTT. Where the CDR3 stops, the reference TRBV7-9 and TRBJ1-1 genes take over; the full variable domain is DTGVSQNPRHKITKRGQNVTFRCDPISEHNRLYWYRQTLGQGPEFLTYFQNEAQLEKSRLLSDRFSAERPKGSFSTLEIQRTEQGDSAMYLCASSQGQGETEAFFGQGTRLTVV.